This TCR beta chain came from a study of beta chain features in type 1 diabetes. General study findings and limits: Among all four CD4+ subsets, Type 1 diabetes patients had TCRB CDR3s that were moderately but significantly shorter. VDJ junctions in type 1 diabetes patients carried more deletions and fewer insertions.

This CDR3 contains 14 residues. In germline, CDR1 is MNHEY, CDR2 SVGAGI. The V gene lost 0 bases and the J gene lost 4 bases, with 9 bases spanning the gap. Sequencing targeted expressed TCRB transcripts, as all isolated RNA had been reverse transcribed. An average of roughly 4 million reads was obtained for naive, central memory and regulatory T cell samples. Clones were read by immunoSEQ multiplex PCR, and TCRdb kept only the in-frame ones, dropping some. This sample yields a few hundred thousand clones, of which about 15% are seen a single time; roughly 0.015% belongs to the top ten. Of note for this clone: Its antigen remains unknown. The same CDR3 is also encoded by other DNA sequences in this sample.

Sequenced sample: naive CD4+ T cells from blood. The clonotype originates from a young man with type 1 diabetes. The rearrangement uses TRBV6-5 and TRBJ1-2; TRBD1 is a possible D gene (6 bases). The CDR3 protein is CASSYSDRAYGYTF. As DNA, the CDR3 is TGTGCCAGCAGTTACTCGGACAGAGCCTATGGCTACACCTTC.